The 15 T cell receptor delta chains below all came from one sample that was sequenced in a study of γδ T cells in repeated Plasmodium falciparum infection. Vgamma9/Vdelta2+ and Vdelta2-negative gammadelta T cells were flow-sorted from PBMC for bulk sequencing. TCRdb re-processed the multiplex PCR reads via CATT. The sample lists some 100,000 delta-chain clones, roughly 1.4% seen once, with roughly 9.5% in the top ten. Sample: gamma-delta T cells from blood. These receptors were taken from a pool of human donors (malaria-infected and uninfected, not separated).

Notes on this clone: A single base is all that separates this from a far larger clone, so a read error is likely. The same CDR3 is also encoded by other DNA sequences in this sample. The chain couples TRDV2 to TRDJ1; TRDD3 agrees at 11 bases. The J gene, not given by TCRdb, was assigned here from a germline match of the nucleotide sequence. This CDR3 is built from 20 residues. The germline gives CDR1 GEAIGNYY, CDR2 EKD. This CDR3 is CACDTVSGGYKAPYTDKLIF. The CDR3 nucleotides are TGCGCCTGTGACACCGTTTCTGGGGGATACAAAGCCCCGTACACCGATAAACTCATCTTT.

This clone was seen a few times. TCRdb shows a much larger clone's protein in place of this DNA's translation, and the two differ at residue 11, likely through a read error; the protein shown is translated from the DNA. This chain's CDR3 is CALGEPLPQLRDTTDKLIF. CDR3 DNA sequence: TGTGCTCTTGGAGAGCCCCTACCCCAATTGAGGGATACGACCGATAAACTCATCTTT. The chain uses TRDV1 and TRDJ1; 8 positions agree with TRDD3. The J gene, missing from TCRdb, was assigned here through DNA to germline matching. Germline CDR1 and CDR2: TSWWSYY and QGS. The junction had 20 bases not matched to a gene; V was cut back by 6 bases and J by 2 bases. This CDR3 is 19 amino acids long.

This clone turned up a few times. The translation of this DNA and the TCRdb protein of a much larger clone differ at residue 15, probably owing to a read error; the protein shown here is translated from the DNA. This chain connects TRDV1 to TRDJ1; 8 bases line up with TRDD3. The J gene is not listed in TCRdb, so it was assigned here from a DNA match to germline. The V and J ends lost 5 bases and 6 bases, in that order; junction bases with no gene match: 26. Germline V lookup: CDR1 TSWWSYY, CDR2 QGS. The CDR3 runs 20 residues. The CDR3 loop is CALGPPNGGTPVVGDHKLIF. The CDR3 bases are TGTGCTCTTGGGCCCCCGAATGGTGGCACCCCGGTTGTGGGGGATCATAAACTCATCTTT.

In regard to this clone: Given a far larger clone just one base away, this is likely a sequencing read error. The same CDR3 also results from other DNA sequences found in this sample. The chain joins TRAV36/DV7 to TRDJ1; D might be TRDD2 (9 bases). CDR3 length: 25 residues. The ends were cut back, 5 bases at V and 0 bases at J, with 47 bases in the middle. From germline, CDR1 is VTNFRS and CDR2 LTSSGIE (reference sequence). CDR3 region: CAVFLAFLPRGIWSLSTGYTDKLIF. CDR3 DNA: TGTGCTGTTTTCCTAGCCTTCCTACCCCGGGGGATATGGTCATTGAGTACGGGGTACACCGATAAACTCATCTTT.

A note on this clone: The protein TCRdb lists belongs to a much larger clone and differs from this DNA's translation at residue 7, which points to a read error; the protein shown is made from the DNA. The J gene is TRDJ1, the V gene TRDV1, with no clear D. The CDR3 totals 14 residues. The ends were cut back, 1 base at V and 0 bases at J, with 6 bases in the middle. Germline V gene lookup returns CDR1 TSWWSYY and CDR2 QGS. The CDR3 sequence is CALGEPPYTDKLIF. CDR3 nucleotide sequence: TGTGCTCTTGGGGAACCTCCGTACACCGATAAACTCATCTTT.

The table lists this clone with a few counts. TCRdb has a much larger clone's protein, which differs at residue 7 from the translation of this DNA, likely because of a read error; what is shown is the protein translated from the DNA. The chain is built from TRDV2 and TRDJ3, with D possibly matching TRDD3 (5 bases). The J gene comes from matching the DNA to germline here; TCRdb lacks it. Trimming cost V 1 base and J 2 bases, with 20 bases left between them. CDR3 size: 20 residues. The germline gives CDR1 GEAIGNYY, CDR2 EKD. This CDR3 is CACDTTEGFPGAWDTRQMFF. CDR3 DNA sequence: TGTGCCTGTGACACGACTGAGGGATTCCCGGGAGCCTGGGACACCCGACAGATGTTTTTC.

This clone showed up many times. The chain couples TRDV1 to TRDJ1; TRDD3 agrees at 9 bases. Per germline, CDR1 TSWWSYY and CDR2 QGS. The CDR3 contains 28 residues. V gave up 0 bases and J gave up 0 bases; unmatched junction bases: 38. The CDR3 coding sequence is TGTGCTCTTGGGGAACTATCCGATCCTACGCGGACTGGGGGACCCTCAAGGGGGGACATGTTGTACACCGATAAACTCATCTTT. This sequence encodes CALGELSDPTRTGGPSRGDMLYTDKLIF.

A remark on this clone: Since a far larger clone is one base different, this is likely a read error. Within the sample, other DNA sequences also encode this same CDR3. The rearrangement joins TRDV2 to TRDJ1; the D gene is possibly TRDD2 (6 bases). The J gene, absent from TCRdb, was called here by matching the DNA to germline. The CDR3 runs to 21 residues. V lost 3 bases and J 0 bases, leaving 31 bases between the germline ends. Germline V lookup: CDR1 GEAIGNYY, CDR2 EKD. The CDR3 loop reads CACDLPSLPLGMGRYTDKLIF. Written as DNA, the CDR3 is TGTGCCTGTGACCTCCCTTCCCTCCCCCTAGGGATGGGGAGGTACACCGATAAACTCATCTTT.

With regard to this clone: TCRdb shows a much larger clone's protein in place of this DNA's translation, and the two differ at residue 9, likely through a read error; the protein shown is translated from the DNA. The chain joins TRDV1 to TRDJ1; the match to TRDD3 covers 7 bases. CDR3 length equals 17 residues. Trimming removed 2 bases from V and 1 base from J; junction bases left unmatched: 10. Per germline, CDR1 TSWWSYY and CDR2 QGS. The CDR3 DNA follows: TGTGCTCTTGGGGAAGAACTGGGGCATAGGGCCACCGATAAACTCATCTTT. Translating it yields CALGEELGHRATDKLIF.

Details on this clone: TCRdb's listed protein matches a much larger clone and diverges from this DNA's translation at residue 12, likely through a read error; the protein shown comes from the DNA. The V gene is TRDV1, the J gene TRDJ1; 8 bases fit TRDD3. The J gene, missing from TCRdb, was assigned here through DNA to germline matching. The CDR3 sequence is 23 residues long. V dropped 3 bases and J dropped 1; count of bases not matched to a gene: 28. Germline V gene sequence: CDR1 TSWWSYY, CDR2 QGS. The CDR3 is CALGDPSFLRRAGGTGPTDKLIF. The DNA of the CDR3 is TGTGCTCTTGGGGACCCCTCATTCCTAAGGCGAGCTGGGGGAACGGGTCCCACCGATAAACTCATCTTT.

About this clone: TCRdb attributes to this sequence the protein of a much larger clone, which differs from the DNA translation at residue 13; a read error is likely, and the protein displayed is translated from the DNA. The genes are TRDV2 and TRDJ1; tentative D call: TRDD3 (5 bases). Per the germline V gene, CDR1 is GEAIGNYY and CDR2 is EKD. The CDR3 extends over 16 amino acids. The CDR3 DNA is TGTGCCTGTGACACCGTGGGGCATCGCCAGACCGATGAACTCATCTTT. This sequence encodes CACDTVGHRQTDELIF.

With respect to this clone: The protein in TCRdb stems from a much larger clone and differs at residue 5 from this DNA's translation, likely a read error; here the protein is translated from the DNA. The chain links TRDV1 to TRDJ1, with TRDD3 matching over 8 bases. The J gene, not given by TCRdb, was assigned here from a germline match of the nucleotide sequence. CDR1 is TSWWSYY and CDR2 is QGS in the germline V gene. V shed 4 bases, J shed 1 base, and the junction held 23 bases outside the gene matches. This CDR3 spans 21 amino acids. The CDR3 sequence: CALGGLEATGITGGRTDKLIF. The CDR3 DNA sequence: TGTGCTCTTGGGGGACTCGAAGCTACTGGGATTACTGGGGGGCGCACCGATAAACTCATCTTT.

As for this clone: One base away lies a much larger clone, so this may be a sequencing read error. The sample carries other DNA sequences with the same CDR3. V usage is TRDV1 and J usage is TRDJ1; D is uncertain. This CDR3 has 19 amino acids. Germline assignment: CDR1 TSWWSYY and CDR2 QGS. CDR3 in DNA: TGTGCTCTTGGGGAGTTAGGCGGGGTTCGTACCGGCTACACCGATAAACTCATCTTC. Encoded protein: CALGELGGVRTGYTDKLIF.

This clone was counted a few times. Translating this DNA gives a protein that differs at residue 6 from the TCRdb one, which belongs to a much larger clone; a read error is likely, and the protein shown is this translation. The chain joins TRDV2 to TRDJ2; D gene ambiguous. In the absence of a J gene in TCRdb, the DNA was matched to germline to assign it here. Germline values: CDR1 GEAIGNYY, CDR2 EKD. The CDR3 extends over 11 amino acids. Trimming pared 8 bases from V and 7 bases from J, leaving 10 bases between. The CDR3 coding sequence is TGTGCCTACCAAGGGAGAGCACAACTCTTCTTT. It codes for CAYQGRAQLFF.

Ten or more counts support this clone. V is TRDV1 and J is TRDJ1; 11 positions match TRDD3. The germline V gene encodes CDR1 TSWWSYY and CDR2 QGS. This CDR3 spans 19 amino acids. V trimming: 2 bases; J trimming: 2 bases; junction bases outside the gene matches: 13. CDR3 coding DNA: TGTGCTCTTGGGGAATGGAAGTTCTTTTACTGGGGGATAACCGATAAACTCATCTTT. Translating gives CALGEWKFFYWGITDKLIF.